The entry that follows covers one T cell receptor (beta chain) sequence. The source of the sample is a study of identical twins. TCRdb called the 5' RACE reads again in MiXCR, with one record for every CDR3 protein. The sample carries approximately 260,000 distinct CDR3 sequences, about 8.5% recorded once. The V end lost 5 bases, the J end lost 5 bases, and 24 bases lay between the germline ends. The germline gives CDR1 SEHNR, CDR2 FQNEAQ (reference sequence). The CDR3 loop spans 17 amino acids. This same sample was also part of a study on yellow fever vaccine responses in identical twins.

The sequencing sample was made of CD8+ T cells sorted from blood. The sequence was obtained from a woman under 30 in good health. V gene TRBV7-9 combines with J gene TRBJ1-1; D possibly corresponds to TRBD1 (6 bases). The CDR3 DNA sequence: TGTGCCAGCAGCCAGACTCCGGGACAATCGGTTGGAACTGAAGCTTTCTTT. Translating it yields CASSQTPGQSVGTEAFF.